These T cell receptor beta chains were read from a single sample in a study of T cell responses to AZD1222 COVID-19 vaccine. Assay: immunoSEQ multiplex PCR; the TCRdb copy retains only in-frame clones and omits some. The table records more than 95,000 clones, 88% of them present only once. The sample was peripheral blood, taken on day 0 of AZD1222 vaccination. The receptors here all came from an adult in good health. Each CDR3 is given with its conserved first and last residue. The order of the fields is V gene, J gene, CDR3 protein.

v_gene: TRBV27
j_gene: TRBJ1-1
CDR3aa: CASSHRDRGLVEAFF

v_gene: TRBV14
j_gene: TRBJ2-1
CDR3aa: CASSPIYGDRVVDEQFF

v_gene: TRBV2
j_gene: TRBJ2-7
CDR3aa: CASSETGQGSYEQYF

v_gene: TRBV27
j_gene: TRBJ1-1
CDR3aa: CASSPGTGTEAFF

v_gene: TRBV6-6
j_gene: TRBJ2-3
CDR3aa: CASSWASFRTDTQYF

v_gene: TRBV7-3
j_gene: TRBJ2-3
CDR3aa: CASTPGPRTDTQYF

v_gene: TRBV7-9
j_gene: TRBJ2-5
CDR3aa: CASSLGGQPRETQYF

v_gene: TRBV27
j_gene: TRBJ2-2
CDR3aa: CASRPGLSAGELFF

v_gene: TRBV4-1
j_gene: TRBJ2-1
CDR3aa: CASSRHTSSYNEQFF

v_gene: TRBV4-3
j_gene: TRBJ2-3
CDR3aa: CASSQGVAGGRTDTQYF

v_gene: TRBV3-1/TRBV3-2
j_gene: TRBJ1-5
CDR3aa: CASSQKTANQPQHF

v_gene: TRBV28
j_gene: TRBJ2-4
CDR3aa: CASRTLAKNIQYF

v_gene: TRBV6-1
j_gene: TRBJ2-1
CDR3aa: CASSETGTGTYNEQFF

v_gene: TRBV5-5
j_gene: TRBJ2-2
CDR3aa: CASSLDGRGRGNTGELFF

v_gene: TRBV7-9
j_gene: TRBJ1-3
CDR3aa: CASSWTGTGNTIYF

v_gene: TRBV19
j_gene: TRBJ1-5
CDR3aa: CASSGQSAQPQHF